This entry describes one TCR beta chain. This sample stems from a study of blood T cell repertoires in COVID-19. The CDR3 runs to 15 residues. Trimming took 6 bases from V and 6 from J; bases not matched to a gene: 9. Germline CDR1 SGHTA, CDR2 FQGNSA. The table came from immunoSEQ multiplex PCR; TCRdb's copy has only in-frame clones and leaves some out. Of 52,000 or so clones listed, over 90% are singletons. V is TRBV7-2 and J is TRBJ2-3; 10 bases align to TRBD2. The sample taken for sequencing was peripheral blood. The receptor was isolated from an elderly woman with acute or convalescent COVID-19. This CDR3 is CASRVRGLARDTQYF. The CDR3 DNA follows: TGTGCCAGCAGAGTTAGGGGACTAGCGAGGGATACGCAGTATTTT.